The clone carrying this T cell receptor (beta chain) has more than one count but fewer than ten. Antigen unknown. This entry comes from a study of CD8 T cells in ankylosing spondylitis. Points from the study as a whole: A motif in TCR beta, a set of 8 or 9 highly homologous variants, appeared characteristic of ankylosing spondylitis blood.

From the 5' RACE reads, TCRdb called clonotypes with MiXCR, one entry per CDR3 protein. The sample contains about 140,000 distinct CDR3 sequences, 30% to 35% of which appear only once. The specimen was synovial fluid, either unsorted or a sorted T cell fraction (not recorded which). The sequence was obtained from a male donor with ankylosing spondylitis.

CDR3: CSAGQGVNTEAFF. CDR3 coding DNA: TGCAGTGCTGGACAGGGGGTGAACACTGAAGCTTTCTTT. The chain joins TRBV20-1 to TRBJ1-1; TRBD1 matches 10 bases. The CDR3 is 13 residues long. CDR1 and CDR2 (germline): DFQATT, SNEGSKA (reference sequence). With 5 bases clipped from V and 0 bases from J, the junction kept 0 bases outside the gene matches.